These T cell receptor beta chains were read from a single sample in a study of T cells expressing NK-cell markers. TCRdb re-analyzed the 5' RACE reads; it lists each CDR3 protein once, without DNA. This table holds more than 400,000 distinct CDR3 sequences. The sequenced sample was blood T cells: a sorted CD56 or NKG2C T cell subset, CD4+ or CD8+ T cells, or bulk PBMC T cells (not recorded which). These receptors all come from a woman between 18 and 70 years old in good health. Both conserved end residues are part of each CDR3. Each record gives: J gene, V gene, CDR3 protein.

TRBJ2-6,TRBV19,CASNWGLGSGANVLTF
TRBJ1-4,TRBV5-1,CASSLGTAEGELFF
TRBJ2-1,TRBV20-1,CSASWLDYNEQFF
TRBJ2-2,TRBV20-1,CSAQVPANTGELFF
TRBJ2-5,TRBV12-3/TRBV12-4,CASRRAVGRETQYF
TRBJ2-5,TRBV3-1,CASSQDWGGIQETQYF
TRBJ1-5,TRBV28,CASRRQANQPQHF
TRBJ2-1,TRBV7-6,CASSPELGYNEQFF
TRBJ2-2,TRBV7-8,CASRFLGQGAGTGELFF
TRBJ2-3,TRBV24-1,CATSDPGTDLTDTQYF
TRBJ2-5,TRBV6-1,CASGISGGARETQYF
TRBJ2-1,TRBV7-2,CASSLGSQYEQFF
TRBJ2-5,TRBV9,CASSVEGAQTQYF
TRBJ2-7,TRBV4-3,CASSHGTAVAYEQYF
TRBJ2-7,TRBV29-1,CSVETGSLAEQYF
TRBJ2-7,TRBV6-5,CASSWDHRGYEQYF
TRBJ2-1,TRBV19,CASSMGGFDEQFF
TRBJ2-7,TRBV5-1,CASSFGQGLINEQYF
TRBJ2-7,TRBV27,CASSYGWGERYEQYF
TRBJ2-5,TRBV12-3/TRBV12-4,CASSNYGLAGGSETQYF
TRBJ2-1,TRBV4-1,CASSQDGTSGAYNEQFF
TRBJ2-5,TRBV7-3,CASSKTGGGETQYF
TRBJ1-1,TRBV20-1,CSARDISEAFF
TRBJ2-5,TRBV2,CASSEDLEETQYF
TRBJ2-2,TRBV12-3/TRBV12-4,CASSYRRTGELFF
TRBJ2-2,TRBV10-3,CAIMTESGPRTGELFF
TRBJ2-1,TRBV6-2/TRBV6-3,CATSLQGVSYNEQFF
TRBJ1-1,TRBV12-3/TRBV12-4,CASRLRQGKGEAFF
TRBJ1-1,TRBV6-1,CASSHGGGNTEAFF
TRBJ2-2,TRBV9,CASSATSSGTGELFF
TRBJ1-1,TRBV11-2,CASSLIQRDGEAFF
TRBJ2-5,TRBV20-1,CSARDTLGGQETQYF
TRBJ2-7,TRBV20-1,CSARVGSSYEQYF
TRBJ1-2,TRBV6-1,CASLGGTGGFDYGYTF
TRBJ2-1,TRBV13,CASSLWGYDNEQFF
TRBJ2-2,TRBV19,CASSIGAANTGELFF
TRBJ1-5,TRBV5-6,CASSYGDRVGQPQHF
TRBJ1-6,TRBV5-4,CASSLREGDNSPLHF
TRBJ2-1,TRBV24-1,CATSDSKREGYNEQFF
TRBJ2-5,TRBV7-2,CASSFLTSGEQETQYF
TRBJ2-3,TRBV6-1,CASSEAYRGRDTDTQYF
TRBJ2-1,TRBV12-3/TRBV12-4,CASSWGGGAHNEQFF
TRBJ2-1,TRBV3-1,CASSSWSGGANEQFF
TRBJ2-5,TRBV2,CASSGRGPQYF
TRBJ1-1,TRBV6-6,CASSYFQGEAFF
TRBJ2-5,TRBV12-3/TRBV12-4,CASSLYGGGQETQYF
TRBJ1-5,TRBV12-3/TRBV12-4,CASSPQGPLGQPQHF
TRBJ1-2,TRBV6-1,CASSVEGTYGYTF
TRBJ2-5,TRBV20-1,CSARGGLAGEQGRETQYF
TRBJ2-1,TRBV7-6,CASSPGFLEVGRRGYNEQFF
TRBJ2-1,TRBV9,CASSVAGGLYNEQFF